This TCR beta chain appears in the sequencing data of a study of blood T cell repertoires in COVID-19. Study at large: There were acute and convalescent COVID-19 samples, and they came from the United States, Italy and Spain. The cDNA or gDNA used as material had been derived from T cells, B-cell-depleted T cells, or PBMCs.

In germline, CDR1 is DFQATT, CDR2 SNEGSKA (reference sequence). After removal of 3 bases from V and 7 bases from J, the junction contained 7 bases not matched to a gene. The CDR3 extends over 14 amino acids. Clinical history reported by participants formed the basis on which cohorts were assigned. Original processing methods: For nucleated cells, counts were estimated from reference gene primer amplification. The method was immunoSEQ multiplex PCR; TCRdb's version includes in-frame clones alone and lacks a portion of them. The V and J calls and clone size are taken from that table; D and trimming were inferred from the DNA. There are hundreds of thousands of clones in the sample; about nine tenths occur only once, and 0.95% to 1.5% lies in the top ten.

The receptor comes from a woman aged 35 to 49 with acute COVID-19. The J gene is TRBJ2-2, the V gene TRBV20-1; 8 bases align to TRBD2. The sample taken for sequencing was PBMCs or T cells enriched from blood (not recorded which). The CDR3 sequence: CSASETSVDGELFF. The DNA for the CDR3 is TGCAGTGCTAGTGAGACTAGCGTCGACGGGGAGCTGTTTTTT.